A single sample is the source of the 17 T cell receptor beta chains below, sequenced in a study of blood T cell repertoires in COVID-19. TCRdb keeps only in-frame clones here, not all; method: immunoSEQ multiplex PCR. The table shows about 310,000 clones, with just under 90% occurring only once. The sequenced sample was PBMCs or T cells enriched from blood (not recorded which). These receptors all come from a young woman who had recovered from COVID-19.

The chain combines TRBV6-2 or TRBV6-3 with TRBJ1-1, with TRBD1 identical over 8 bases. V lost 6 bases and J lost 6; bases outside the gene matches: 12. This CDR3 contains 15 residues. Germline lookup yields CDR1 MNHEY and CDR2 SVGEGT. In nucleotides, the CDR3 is TGTGCCAGCAGCTTGAGACAGGGGATGGTAGCTGAAGCTTTCTTT. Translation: CASSLRQGMVAEAFF.

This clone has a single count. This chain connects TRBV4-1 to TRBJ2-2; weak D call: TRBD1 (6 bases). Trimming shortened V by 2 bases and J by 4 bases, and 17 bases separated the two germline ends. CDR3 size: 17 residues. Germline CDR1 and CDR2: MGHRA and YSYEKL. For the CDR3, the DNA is TGCGCCAGCAGCCAATCGAGCTTAACAGGGCCCACCGGGGAGCTGTTTTTT. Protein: CASSQSSLTGPTGELFF.

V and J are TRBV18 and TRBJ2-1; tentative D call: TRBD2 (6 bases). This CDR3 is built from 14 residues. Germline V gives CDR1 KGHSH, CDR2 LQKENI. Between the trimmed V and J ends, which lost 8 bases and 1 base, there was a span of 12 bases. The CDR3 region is CASATRESYNEQFF. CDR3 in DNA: TGTGCCAGCGCAACACGGGAGTCCTACAATGAGCAGTTCTTC.

The CDR3 sequence is CASSSGLGRAGTDTQYF. In DNA form, the CDR3 reads TGTGCCAGCAGTTCCGGGCTGGGGAGGGCCGGCACAGATACGCAGTATTTT. The chain uses TRBV7-6 and TRBJ2-3; 7 positions agree with TRBD2. Per the germline V gene, CDR1 is SGHVS and CDR2 is FNYEAQ. CDR3 length equals 17 residues. J lost 1 base, V lost 6 bases, and 13 bases had no gene match.

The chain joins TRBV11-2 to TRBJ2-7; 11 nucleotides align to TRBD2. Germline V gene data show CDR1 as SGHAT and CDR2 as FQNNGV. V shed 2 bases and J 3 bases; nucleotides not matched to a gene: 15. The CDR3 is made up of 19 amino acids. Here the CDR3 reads CASSLWDLPLAGGFYEQYF. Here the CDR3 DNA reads TGTGCCAGCAGCTTATGGGACCTTCCATTAGCGGGAGGGTTCTACGAGCAGTACTTC.

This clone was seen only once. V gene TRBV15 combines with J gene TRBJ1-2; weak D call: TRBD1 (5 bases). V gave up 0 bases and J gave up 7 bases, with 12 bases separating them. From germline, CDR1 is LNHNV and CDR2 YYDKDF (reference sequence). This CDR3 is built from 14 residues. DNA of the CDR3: TGTGCCACCAGCAGAGATCGAGGACACCCTGGCTACACCTTC. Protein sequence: CATSRDRGHPGYTF.

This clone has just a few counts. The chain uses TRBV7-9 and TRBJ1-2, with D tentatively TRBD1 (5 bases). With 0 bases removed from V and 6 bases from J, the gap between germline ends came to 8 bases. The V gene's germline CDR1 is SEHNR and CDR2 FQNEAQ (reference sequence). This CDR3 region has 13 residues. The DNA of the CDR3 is TGTGCCAGCAGCTTAGCGACAGCTAATGGCTACACCTTC. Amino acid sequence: CASSLATANGYTF.

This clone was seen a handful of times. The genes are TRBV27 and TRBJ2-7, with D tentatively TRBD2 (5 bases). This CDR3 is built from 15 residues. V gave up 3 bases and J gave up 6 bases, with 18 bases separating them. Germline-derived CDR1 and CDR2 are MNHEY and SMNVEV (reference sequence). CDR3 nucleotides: TGTGCCAGCAGTTTTGTGTTCGGGGTGAACGGCGAGCAGTACTTC. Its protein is CASSFVFGVNGEQYF.

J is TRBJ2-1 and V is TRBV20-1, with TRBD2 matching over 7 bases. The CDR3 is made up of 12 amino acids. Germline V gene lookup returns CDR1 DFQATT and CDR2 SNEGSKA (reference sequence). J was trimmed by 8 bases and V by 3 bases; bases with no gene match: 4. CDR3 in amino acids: CSASRAGDEQFF. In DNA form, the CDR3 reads TGCAGTGCTAGTAGGGCGGGAGATGAGCAGTTCTTC.

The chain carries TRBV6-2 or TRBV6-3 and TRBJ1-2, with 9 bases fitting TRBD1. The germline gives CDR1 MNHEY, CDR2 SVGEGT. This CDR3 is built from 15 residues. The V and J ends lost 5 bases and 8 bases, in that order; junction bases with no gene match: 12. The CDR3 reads CASSPRGQGMRGYTF. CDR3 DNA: TGTGCCAGCAGTCCCAGAGGACAGGGGATGAGAGGCTACACCTTC.

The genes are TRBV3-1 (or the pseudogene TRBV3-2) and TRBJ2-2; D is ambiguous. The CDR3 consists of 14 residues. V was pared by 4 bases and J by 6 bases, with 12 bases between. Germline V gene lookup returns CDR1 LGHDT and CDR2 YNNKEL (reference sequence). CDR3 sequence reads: CASSRPPGPGELFF. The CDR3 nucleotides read TGTGCCAGCAGCCGCCCCCCCGGTCCCGGGGAGCTGTTTTTT.

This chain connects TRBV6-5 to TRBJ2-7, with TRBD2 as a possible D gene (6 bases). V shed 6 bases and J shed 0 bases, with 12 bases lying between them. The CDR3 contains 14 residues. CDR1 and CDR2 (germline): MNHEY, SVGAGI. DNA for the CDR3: TGTGCCAGCAGCCTAGGAGGGCGCTCCTACGAGCAGTACTTC. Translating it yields CASSLGGRSYEQYF.

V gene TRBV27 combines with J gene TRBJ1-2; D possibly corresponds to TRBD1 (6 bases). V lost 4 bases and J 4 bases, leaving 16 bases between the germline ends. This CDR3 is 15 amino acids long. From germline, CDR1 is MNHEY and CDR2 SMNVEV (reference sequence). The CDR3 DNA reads TGTGCCAGCAGTTCTGTTCAGGGGACGAGCTATGGCTACACCTTC. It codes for CASSSVQGTSYGYTF.

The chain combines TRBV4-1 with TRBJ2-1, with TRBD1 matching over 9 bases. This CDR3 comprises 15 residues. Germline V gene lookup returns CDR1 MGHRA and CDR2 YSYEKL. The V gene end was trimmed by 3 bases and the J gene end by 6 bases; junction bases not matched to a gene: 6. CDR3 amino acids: CASSQRDRAGNEQFF. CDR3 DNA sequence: TGCGCCAGCAGCCAGCGGGACAGGGCAGGCAATGAGCAGTTCTTC.

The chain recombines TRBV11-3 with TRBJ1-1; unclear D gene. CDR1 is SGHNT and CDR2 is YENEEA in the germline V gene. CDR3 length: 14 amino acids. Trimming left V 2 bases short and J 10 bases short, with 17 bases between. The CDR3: CASSLQGPPERAFF. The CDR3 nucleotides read TGTGCCAGCAGCTTACAAGGCCCCCCGGAGAGAGCTTTCTTT.

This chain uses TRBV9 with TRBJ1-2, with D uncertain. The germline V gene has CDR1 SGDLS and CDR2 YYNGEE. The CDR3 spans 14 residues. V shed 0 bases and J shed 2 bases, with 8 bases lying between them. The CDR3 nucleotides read TGTGCCAGCAGCGTAGGGACTGACAACTATGGCTACACCTTC. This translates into CASSVGTDNYGYTF.

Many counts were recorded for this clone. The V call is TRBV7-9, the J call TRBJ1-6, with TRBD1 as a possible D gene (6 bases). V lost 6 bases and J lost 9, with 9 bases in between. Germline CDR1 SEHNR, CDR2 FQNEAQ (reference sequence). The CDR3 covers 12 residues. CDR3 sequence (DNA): TGTGCCAGCAGACAGGGAACTTCACCCCTCCACTTT. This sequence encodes CASRQGTSPLHF.